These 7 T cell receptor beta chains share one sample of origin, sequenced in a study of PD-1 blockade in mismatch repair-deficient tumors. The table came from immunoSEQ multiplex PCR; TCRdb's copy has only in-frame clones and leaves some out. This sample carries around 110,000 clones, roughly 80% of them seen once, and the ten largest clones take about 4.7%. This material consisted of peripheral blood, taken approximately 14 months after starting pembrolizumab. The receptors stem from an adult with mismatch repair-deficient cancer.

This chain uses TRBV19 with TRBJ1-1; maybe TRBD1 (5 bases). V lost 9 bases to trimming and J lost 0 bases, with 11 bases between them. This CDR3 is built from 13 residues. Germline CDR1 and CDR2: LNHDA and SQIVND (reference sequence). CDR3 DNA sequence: TGTGCCAGCCGACAGATTATGAACACTGAAGCTTTCTTT. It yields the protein CASRQIMNTEAFF.

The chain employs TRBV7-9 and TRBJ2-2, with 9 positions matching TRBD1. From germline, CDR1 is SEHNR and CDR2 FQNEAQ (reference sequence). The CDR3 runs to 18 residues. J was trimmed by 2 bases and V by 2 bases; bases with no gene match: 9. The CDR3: CASSLFRDREVNTGELFF. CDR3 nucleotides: TGTGCCAGCAGCTTATTCCGGGACAGGGAGGTTAACACCGGGGAGCTGTTTTTT.

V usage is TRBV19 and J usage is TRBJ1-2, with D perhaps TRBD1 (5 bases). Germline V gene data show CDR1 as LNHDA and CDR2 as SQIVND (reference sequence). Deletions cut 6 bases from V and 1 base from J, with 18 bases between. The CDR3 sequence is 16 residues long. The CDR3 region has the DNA TGTGCCAGTAGAGTGTCAGGGCCCGAAGGTAACTATGGCTACACCTTC. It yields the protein CASRVSGPEGNYGYTF.

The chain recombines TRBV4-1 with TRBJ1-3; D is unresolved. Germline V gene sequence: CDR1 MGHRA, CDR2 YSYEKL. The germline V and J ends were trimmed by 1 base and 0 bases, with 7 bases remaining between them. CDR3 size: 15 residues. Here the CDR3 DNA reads TGCGCCAGCAGCCAAGTGTCGAGCTCTGGAAACACCATATATTTT. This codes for CASSQVSSSGNTIYF.

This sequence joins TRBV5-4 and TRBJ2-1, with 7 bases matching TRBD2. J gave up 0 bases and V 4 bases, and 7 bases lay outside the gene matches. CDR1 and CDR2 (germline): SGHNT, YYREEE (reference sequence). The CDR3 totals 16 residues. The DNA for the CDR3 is TGTGCCAGCAGCCCCCCCGGGACTAACTCCTACAATGAGCAGTTCTTC. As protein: CASSPPGTNSYNEQFF.

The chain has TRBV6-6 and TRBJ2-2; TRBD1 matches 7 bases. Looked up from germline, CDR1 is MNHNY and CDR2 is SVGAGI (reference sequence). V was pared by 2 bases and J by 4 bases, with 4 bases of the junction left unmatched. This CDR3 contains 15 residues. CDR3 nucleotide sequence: TGTGCCAGCAGTTACGGTGCAGGGGGCACCGGGGAGCTGTTTTTT. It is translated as CASSYGAGGTGELFF.

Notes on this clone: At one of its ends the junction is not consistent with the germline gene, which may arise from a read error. CDR3 DNA sequence: TGTGCCAGCAGCTTGGAAGTACAATCGGTCCAGGCGGTCTTC. Its protein product is CASSLEVQSVQAVF. The chain has TRBV5-4 and TRBJ2-1; D is ambiguous. The V gene's germline CDR1 is SGHNT and CDR2 YYREEE (reference sequence). This CDR3 has 14 residues. The full variable domain, in which reference TRBV5-4 and TRBJ2-1 provide the parts outside the CDR3, is ETGVTQSPTHLIKTRGQQVTLRCSSQSGHNTVSWYQQALGQGPQFIFQYYREEENGRGNFPPRFSGLQFPNYSSELNVNALELDDSALYLCASSLEVQSVQAVFGPGTRLTVL.